This TCR beta chain was profiled in a study of T cell responses to AZD1222 COVID-19 vaccine. Sequencing was performed with immunoSEQ multiplex PCR; in TCRdb, only in-frame clones are kept and a portion is missing. The sample has around 130,000 clones; under 95% are singletons. Details on this clone: Its antigen is as yet unknown.

The V end was cut by 3 bases, the J end by 6 bases, with 6 bases between. CDR3 length: 12 residues. Germline CDR1 reads MDHEN; CDR2 reads SYDVKM. Study-level results: Only a handful of AZD1222 recipients, more than 5 in all, had baseline seropositivity. Clonal diversity was possibly underestimated; the donors were predominantly white British and more often female. All repertoire sampling was performed exclusively after the peak T cell response.

V gene TRBV28 combines with J gene TRBJ1-5, with D unclear. The starting material was peripheral blood, obtained on day 0 of AZD1222 vaccination. The TCR was taken from an adult in good health. The CDR3 loop is CASSLAGQPQHF. CDR3 nucleotides: TGTGCCAGCAGTTTGGCGGGTCAGCCCCAGCATTTT.